A single sample is the source of the 14 T cell receptor beta chains below, sequenced in a study of blood T cell repertoires in COVID-19. Method: immunoSEQ multiplex PCR; TCRdb's copy keeps in-frame clones and lacks some. The table lists approximately 150,000 clones, approximately 80% of them singletons. Specimen: peripheral blood. These receptors were obtained from a woman in her 50s with acute or convalescent COVID-19.

The chain has TRBV5-1 and TRBJ2-3, with TRBD2 matching 7 bases. This CDR3 is 15 amino acids long. V trimming: 1 base; J trimming: 0 bases; junction bases outside the gene matches: 2. The germline V gene encodes CDR1 SGHRS and CDR2 YFSETQ. CDR3 sequence reads: CASSLWRGSTDTQYF. The CDR3 nucleotides read TGCGCCAGCAGCTTGTGGCGGGGGAGCACAGATACGCAGTATTTT.

This chain links TRBV19 with TRBJ1-1; a possible D gene is TRBD1 (5 bases). V was shortened by 9 bases and J by 1 base, with 9 bases between the two germline ends. The germline V gene encodes CDR1 LNHDA and CDR2 SQIVND (reference sequence). This CDR3 contains 12 residues. The DNA for the CDR3 is TGTGCCAGACAGGCCCCGAACACTGAAGCTTTCTTT. This codes for CARQAPNTEAFF.

The chain has TRBV4-2 and TRBJ1-6, with D tentatively TRBD1 (5 bases). V shed 0 bases and J shed 8 bases, with 5 bases lying between them. The CDR3 has 13 residues. Germline V gene lookup returns CDR1 LGHNA and CDR2 YNFKEQ. The DNA of the CDR3 is TGTGCCAGCAGCCAAGAAGGGGATTCACCCCTCCACTTT. Amino acid sequence: CASSQEGDSPLHF.

The chain recombines TRBV7-2 with TRBJ1-2, with 7 nucleotides matching TRBD1. Germline CDR1 is SGHTA and CDR2 is FQGNSA. This CDR3 comprises 15 residues. With V trimmed by 5 bases and J by 4 bases, 10 bases remained unmatched. CDR3 nucleotides: TGTGCCAGCAGCCTAGGGGACAGCACCCGCTATGGCTACACCTTC. Its protein is CASSLGDSTRYGYTF.

This clone came up a few times. The V call is TRBV11-3, the J call TRBJ1-1, with D tentatively TRBD1 (6 bases). Trimming stripped 5 bases from V and 5 bases from J, with 18 bases between. Germline CDR1 reads SGHNT; CDR2 reads YENEEA. The CDR3 spans 15 residues. CDR3 sequence: CASSLGGTGSTEAFF. CDR3 coding DNA: TGTGCCAGCAGCCTAGGGGGAACAGGGAGTACTGAAGCTTTCTTT.

This chain uses TRBV5-1 with TRBJ2-7, with TRBD1 as a possible D gene (6 bases). The V end lost 0 bases, the J end lost 8 bases, and 15 bases lay between the germline ends. CDR3 length equals 14 residues. From germline, CDR1 is SGHRS and CDR2 YFSETQ. This CDR3 reads CASSLGQETSQQYF. DNA of the CDR3: TGCGCCAGCAGCTTGGGACAGGAAACAAGTCAGCAGTACTTC.

This clone was recorded once. This chain uses TRBV2 with TRBJ2-7; 7 bases are a match to TRBD2. CDR3 size: 14 residues. V lost 6 bases to trimming and J lost 6 bases; unmatched junction nucleotides: 11. Germline V gene lookup returns CDR1 SNHLY and CDR2 FYNNEI. The CDR3 DNA sequence: TGTGCCAGCAGGAACGGGGGACTACCTTCCGAGCAGTACTTC. It translates to CASRNGGLPSEQYF.

This clone was seen a single time. This chain uses TRBV12-5 with TRBJ2-2; D possibly corresponds to TRBD2 (5 bases). The CDR3 has 16 residues. In germline, CDR1 is LGHNT, CDR2 FRNRAP. V lost 1 base to trimming and J lost 3 bases, with 12 bases between them. DNA for the CDR3: TGTGCTAGTGGTTTGGCCTACGCGGAGGACACCGGGGAGCTGTTTTTT. Its translation: CASGLAYAEDTGELFF.

In this sample, this clone turned up many times. The chain combines TRBV12-3 or TRBV12-4 with TRBJ2-3, with unresolved D. This CDR3 is built from 12 residues. With 7 bases removed from V and 6 bases from J, the gap between germline ends came to 11 bases. CDR3 sequence reads: CASTPVRDTQYF. Here the CDR3 DNA reads TGTGCCAGCACCCCGGTCCGGGATACGCAGTATTTT.

The V call is TRBV28, the J call TRBJ1-5, with D perhaps TRBD1 (6 bases). V lost 4 bases and J lost 0, with 10 bases in between. Germline CDR1 MDHEN, CDR2 SYDVKM. The CDR3 has 15 amino acids. The CDR3 loop reads CASSWTADSNQPQHF. As DNA, the CDR3 is TGTGCCAGCAGTTGGACAGCCGATAGCAATCAGCCCCAGCATTTT.

The gene calls are TRBV7-2 and TRBJ1-4; 7 nucleotides line up with TRBD1. Germline lookup yields CDR1 SGHTA and CDR2 FQGNSA. The CDR3 is made up of 15 amino acids. V shed 6 bases, J shed 5 bases, and the junction held 9 bases outside the gene matches. The chain's CDR3 is CASSPTGTANEKLFF. CDR3 in DNA: TGTGCCAGCAGTCCAACCGGGACAGCGAATGAAAAACTGTTTTTT.

The chain combines TRBV11-2 with TRBJ1-4; tentatively, D is TRBD1 (5 bases). Germline V lookup: CDR1 SGHAT, CDR2 FQNNGV. V shed 5 bases and J shed 7 bases, with 26 bases lying between them. The CDR3 has 18 residues. CDR3: CASSQTIDSLYEGEKLFF. The CDR3 DNA reads TGTGCCAGCAGCCAGACAATAGACAGCCTTTACGAAGGTGAAAAACTGTTTTTT.

The rearrangement uses TRBV28 and TRBJ1-2; no reliable D call. The CDR3 extends over 15 amino acids. Trimming cost V 2 bases and J 8 bases, with 18 bases left between them. CDR1 and CDR2 from the germline V gene are MDHEN and SYDVKM. This CDR3 reads CASSLVAAPSGGYTF. Written as DNA, the CDR3 is TGTGCCAGCAGTTTAGTGGCGGCGCCATCGGGGGGCTACACCTTC.

This sequence joins TRBV27 and TRBJ2-4; D unclear. Germline CDR1 and CDR2: MNHEY and SMNVEV (reference sequence). Trimming pared 6 bases from V and 0 bases from J, leaving 12 bases between. CDR3 length equals 15 residues. This CDR3 is CASRPVRLAKNIQYF. CDR3 coding DNA: TGTGCCAGCAGACCCGTCAGGCTAGCCAAAAACATTCAGTACTTC.